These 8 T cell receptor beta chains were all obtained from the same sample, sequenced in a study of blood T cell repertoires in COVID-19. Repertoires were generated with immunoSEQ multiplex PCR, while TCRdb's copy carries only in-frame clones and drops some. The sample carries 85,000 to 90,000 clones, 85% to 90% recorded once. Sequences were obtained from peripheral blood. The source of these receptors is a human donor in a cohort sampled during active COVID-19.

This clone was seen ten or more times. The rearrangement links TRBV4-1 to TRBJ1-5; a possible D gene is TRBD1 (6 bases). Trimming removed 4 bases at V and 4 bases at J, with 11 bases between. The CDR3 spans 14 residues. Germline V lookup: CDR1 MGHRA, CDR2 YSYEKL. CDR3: CASSRDRLNQPQHF. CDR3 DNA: TGCGCCAGCAGCCGAGACAGGTTAAATCAGCCCCAGCATTTT.

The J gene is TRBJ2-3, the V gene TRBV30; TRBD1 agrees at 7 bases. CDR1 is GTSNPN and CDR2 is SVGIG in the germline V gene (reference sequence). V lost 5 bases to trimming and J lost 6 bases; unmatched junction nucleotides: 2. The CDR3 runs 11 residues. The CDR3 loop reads CAWLTGDTQYF. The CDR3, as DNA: TGTGCCTGGCTGACAGGGGATACGCAGTATTTT.

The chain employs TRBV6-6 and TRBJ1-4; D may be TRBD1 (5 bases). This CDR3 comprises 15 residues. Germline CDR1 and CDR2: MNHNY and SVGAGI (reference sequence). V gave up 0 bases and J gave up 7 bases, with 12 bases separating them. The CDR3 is CASSYSAGRGEKLFF. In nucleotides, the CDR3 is TGTGCCAGCAGTTACTCGGCAGGGAGGGGTGAAAAACTGTTTTTT.

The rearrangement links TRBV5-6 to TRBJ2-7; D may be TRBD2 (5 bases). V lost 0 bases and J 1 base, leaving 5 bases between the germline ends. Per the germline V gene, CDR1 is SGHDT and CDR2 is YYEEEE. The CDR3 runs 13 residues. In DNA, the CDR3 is TGTGCCAGCAGCTTGGGGAGGTCCTACGAGCAGTACTTC. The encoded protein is CASSLGRSYEQYF.

DNA of the CDR3: TGTGCCAGCACCGTGCCGGGACAGGGGGCGCACGAGCAGTACTTC. Translation: CASTVPGQGAHEQYF. The chain uses TRBV28 and TRBJ2-7; 12 bases fit TRBD1. CDR3 length: 15 amino acids. Per the germline V gene, CDR1 is MDHEN and CDR2 is SYDVKM. After removal of 7 bases from V and 5 bases from J, the junction contained 9 bases not matched to a gene. The full variable domain, its missing parts supplied by reference TRBV28 and TRBJ2-7, is DVKVTQSSRYLVKRTGEKVFLECVQDMDHENMFWYRQDPGLGLRLIYFSYDVKMKEKGDIPEGYSVSREKKERFSLILESASTNQTSMYLCASTVPGQGAHEQYFGPGTRLTVT.

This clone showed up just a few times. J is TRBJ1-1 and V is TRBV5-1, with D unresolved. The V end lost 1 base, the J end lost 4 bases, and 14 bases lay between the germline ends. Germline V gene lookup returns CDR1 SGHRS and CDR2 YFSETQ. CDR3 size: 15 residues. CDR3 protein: CASSLNPTGSTEAFF. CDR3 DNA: TGCGCCAGCAGCTTGAATCCCACGGGATCCACTGAAGCTTTCTTT.

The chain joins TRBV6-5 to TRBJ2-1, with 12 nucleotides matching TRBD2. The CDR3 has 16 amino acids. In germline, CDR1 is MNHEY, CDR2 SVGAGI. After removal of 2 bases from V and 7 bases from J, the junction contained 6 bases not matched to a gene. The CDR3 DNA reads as TGTGCCAGCAGTTACCTCCGGACTAGCGGGAATAATGAGCAGTTCTTC. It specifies CASSYLRTSGNNEQFF.

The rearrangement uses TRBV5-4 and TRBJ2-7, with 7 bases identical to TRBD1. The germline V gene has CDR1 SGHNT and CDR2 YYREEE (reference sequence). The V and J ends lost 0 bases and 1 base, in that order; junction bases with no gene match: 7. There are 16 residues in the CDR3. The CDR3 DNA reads TGTGCCAGCAGCTTGGTTAGAAGACAGGGATCCTACGAGCAGTACTTC. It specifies CASSLVRRQGSYEQYF.